A selection of T cell receptor beta chains follows, all from one sample in a study of blood T cell repertoires in COVID-19. Here immunoSEQ multiplex PCR was the method, and the copy in TCRdb shows in-frame clones only, minus some. The table records roughly 190,000 clones, around 83% of them present only once. Specimen: peripheral blood. Receptor source: a man aged 50 or older with active or convalescent COVID-19. CDR3s include the opening cysteine and the closing phenylalanine or tryptophan. D genes are given only for firm matches. The size entry is marked missing in some rows and otherwise reads once, few, many or a size class.

D | J | V | size | DNA | CDR3
TRBD1 | TRBJ1-2 | TRBV4-3 | - | TGCGCCAGCAGCCAAGATAGGTCCGGGACAGGGGGGCCCTATGGCTACACCTTC | CASSQDRSGTGGPYGYTF
TRBD1 | TRBJ2-7 | TRBV18 | - | TGTGCCAGCTCACCAGGACAGGCAGTATACGAGCAGTACTTC | CASSPGQAVYEQYF
- | TRBJ1-2 | TRBV20-1 | - | TGCAGTGCTCCCCTATATGCCGGCTACACCTTC | CSAPLYAGYTF
TRBD1 | TRBJ1-1 | TRBV7-9 | many | TGTGCCAGCAGCTTGGGGACAGGGGGCGTTGAAGCTTTCTTT | CASSLGTGGVEAFF
- | TRBJ1-1 | TRBV6-6 | - | TGTGCCAGCAGACTACAGGGGAACACTGAAGCTTTCTTT | CASRLQGNTEAFF
TRBD1 | TRBJ1-2 | TRBV5-4 | - | TGTGCCAGCAGCTTTACAGGGGAACCAGGCTACACCTTC | CASSFTGEPGYTF
- | TRBJ1-4 | TRBV28 | - | TGTGCCTGTCGGGGGAATGAAAAACTGTTTTTT | CACRGNEKLFF
- | TRBJ2-5 | TRBV27 | - | TGTGCCAGCAGTTTATGGCAGGGGGAGACCCAGTACTTC | CASSLWQGETQYF
TRBD1 | TRBJ2-1 | TRBV11-2 | - | TGTGCCAGCAGCCGGACAGGGGGCGATGAGCAGTTCTTC | CASSRTGGDEQFF
TRBD1 | TRBJ1-6 | TRBV14 | once | TGTGCCAGCAGCCAAACAGGGGTGGGTAATTCACCCCTCCACTTT | CASSQTGVGNSPLHF
TRBD1 | TRBJ1-4 | TRBV5-1 | - | TGCGCCAGCAGCACCCTGGGGCCGGGACAGGGACATGAAAAACTGTTTTTT | CASSTLGPGQGHEKLFF
- | TRBJ1-5 | TRBV2 | - | TGTGCCAGCAGGGCGGGCAATCAGCCCCAGCATTTT | CASRAGNQPQHF
TRBD1 | TRBJ2-7 | TRBV9 | few | TGTGCCAGCAGCGCGGGACAGGGTGTCCCGGGGGAGCAGTACTTC | CASSAGQGVPGEQYF
TRBD1 | TRBJ2-4 | TRBV5-1 | - | TGCGCCAGCAGCTCGAGACAGGGCCTAGCCAAAAACATTCAGTACTTC | CASSSRQGLAKNIQYF